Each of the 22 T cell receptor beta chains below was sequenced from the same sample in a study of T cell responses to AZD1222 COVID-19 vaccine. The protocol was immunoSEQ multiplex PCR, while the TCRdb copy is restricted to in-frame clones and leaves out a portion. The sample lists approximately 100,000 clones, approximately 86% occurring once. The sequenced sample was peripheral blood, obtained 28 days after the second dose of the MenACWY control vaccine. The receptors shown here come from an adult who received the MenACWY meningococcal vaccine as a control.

CDR3 in amino acids: CASSPRQASSYEQYF. As DNA, the CDR3 is TGTGCCAGCTCACCACGACAGGCCTCCTCCTACGAGCAGTACTTC. This chain joins TRBV18 and TRBJ2-7; TRBD1 is a possible D gene (6 bases). Per the germline V gene, CDR1 is KGHSH and CDR2 is LQKENI. Between the trimmed V and J ends, which lost 1 base and 0 bases, there was a span of 10 bases. The CDR3 spans 15 residues.

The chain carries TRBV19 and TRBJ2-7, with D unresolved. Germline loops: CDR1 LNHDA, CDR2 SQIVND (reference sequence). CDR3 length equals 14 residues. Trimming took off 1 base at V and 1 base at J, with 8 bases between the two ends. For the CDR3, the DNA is TGTGCCAGTAGTATAGTGAAGGAATCCTACGAGCAGTACTTC. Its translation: CASSIVKESYEQYF.

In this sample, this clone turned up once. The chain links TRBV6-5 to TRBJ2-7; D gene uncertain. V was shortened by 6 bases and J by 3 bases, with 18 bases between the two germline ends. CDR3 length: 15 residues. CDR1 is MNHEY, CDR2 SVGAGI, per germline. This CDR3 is CASRQTTMAGYEQYF. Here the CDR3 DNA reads TGTGCCAGCAGGCAAACGACCATGGCAGGCTACGAGCAGTACTTC.

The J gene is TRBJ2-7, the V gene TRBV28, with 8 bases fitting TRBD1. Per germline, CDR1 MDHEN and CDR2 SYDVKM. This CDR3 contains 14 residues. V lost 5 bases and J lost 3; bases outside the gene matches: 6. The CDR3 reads CASSTRTGIYEQYF. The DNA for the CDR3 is TGTGCCAGCAGTACGCGGACAGGGATCTACGAGCAGTACTTC.

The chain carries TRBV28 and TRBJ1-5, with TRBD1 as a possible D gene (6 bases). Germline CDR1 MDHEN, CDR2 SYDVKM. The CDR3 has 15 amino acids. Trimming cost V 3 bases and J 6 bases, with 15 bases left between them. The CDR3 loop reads CASSFRGGGSQPQHF. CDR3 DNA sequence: TGTGCCAGCAGTTTCAGGGGTGGGGGAAGTCAGCCCCAGCATTTT.

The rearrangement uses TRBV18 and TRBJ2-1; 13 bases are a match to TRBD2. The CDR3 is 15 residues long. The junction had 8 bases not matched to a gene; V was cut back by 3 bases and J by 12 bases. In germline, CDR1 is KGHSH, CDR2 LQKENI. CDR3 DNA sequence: TGTGCCAGCTCACCTGGACTAGCGGGGGAACGGGGGCAGTTCTTC. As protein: CASSPGLAGERGQFF.

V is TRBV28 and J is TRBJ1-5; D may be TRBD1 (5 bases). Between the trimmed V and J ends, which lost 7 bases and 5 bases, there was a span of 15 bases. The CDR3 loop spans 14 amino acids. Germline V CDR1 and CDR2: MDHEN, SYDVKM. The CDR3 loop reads CASNYGQGHQPQHF. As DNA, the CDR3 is TGTGCCAGCAATTATGGGCAGGGACATCAGCCCCAGCATTTT.

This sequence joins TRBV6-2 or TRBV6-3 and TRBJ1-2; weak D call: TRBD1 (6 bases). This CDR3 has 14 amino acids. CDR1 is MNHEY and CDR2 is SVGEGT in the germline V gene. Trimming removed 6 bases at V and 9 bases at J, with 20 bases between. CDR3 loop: CASSSGTLYLSYTF. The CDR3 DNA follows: TGTGCCAGCAGCTCCGGGACACTGTACCTTAGCTACACCTTC.

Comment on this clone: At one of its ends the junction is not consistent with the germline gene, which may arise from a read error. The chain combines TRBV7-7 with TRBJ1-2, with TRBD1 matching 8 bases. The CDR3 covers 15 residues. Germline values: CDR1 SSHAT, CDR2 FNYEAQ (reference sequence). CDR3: CASSSRTGRKYGYTF. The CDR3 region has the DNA TGTGCTAGCAGCTCCAGGACAGGGCGTAAGTATGGCTACACCTTC.

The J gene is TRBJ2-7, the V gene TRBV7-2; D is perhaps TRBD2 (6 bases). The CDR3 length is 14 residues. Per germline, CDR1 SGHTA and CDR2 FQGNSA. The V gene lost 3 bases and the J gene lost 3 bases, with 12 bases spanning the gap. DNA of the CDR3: TGTGCCAGCAGCTTTCGAGTGGAGGGCTACGAGCAGTACTTC. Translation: CASSFRVEGYEQYF.

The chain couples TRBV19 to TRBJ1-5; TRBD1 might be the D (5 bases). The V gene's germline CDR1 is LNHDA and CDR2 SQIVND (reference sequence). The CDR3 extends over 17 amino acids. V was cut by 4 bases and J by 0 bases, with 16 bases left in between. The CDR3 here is CASSKPGLGDSNQPQHF. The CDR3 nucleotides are TGTGCCAGTAGTAAACCGGGACTTGGGGATAGCAATCAGCCCCAGCATTTT. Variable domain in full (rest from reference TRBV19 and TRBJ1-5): DGGITQSPKYLFRKEGQNVTLSCEQNLNHDAMYWYRQDPGQGLRLIYYSQIVNDFQKGDIAEGYSVSREKKESFPLTVTSAQKNPTAFYLCASSKPGLGDSNQPQHFGDGTRLSIL.

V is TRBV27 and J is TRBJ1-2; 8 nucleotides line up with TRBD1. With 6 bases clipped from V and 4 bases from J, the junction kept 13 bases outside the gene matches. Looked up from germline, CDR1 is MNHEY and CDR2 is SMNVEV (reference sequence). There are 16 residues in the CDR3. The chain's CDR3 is CASSPGETGAPYGYTF. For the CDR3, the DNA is TGTGCCAGCAGCCCCGGGGAGACAGGGGCTCCCTATGGCTACACCTTC.

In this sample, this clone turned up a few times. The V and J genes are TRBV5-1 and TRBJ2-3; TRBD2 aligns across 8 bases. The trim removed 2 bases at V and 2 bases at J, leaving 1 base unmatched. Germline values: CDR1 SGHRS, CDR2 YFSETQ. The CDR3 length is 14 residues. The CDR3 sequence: CASSFSGATDTQYF. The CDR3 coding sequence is TGCGCCAGCAGCTTTAGCGGGGCCACAGATACGCAGTATTTT.

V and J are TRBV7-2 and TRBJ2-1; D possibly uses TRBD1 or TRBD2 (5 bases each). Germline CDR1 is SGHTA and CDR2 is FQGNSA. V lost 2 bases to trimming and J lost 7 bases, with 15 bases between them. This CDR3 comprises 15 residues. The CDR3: CASSLPHGGGNEQFF. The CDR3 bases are TGTGCCAGCAGCTTACCCCATGGGGGTGGGAATGAGCAGTTCTTC.

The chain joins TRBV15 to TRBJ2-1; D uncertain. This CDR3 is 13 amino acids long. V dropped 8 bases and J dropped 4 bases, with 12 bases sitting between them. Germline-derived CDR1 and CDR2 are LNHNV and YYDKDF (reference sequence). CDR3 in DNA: TGTGCCACCTCCCTTGATGTATACAATGAGCAGTTCTTC. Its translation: CATSLDVYNEQFF.

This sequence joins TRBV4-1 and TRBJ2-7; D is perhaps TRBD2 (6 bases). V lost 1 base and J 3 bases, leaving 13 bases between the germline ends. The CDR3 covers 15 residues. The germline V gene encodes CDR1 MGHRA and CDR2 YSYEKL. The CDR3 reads CASSQGPEGFYEQYF. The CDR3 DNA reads TGCGCCAGCAGCCAAGGCCCGGAGGGTTTCTACGAGCAGTACTTC.

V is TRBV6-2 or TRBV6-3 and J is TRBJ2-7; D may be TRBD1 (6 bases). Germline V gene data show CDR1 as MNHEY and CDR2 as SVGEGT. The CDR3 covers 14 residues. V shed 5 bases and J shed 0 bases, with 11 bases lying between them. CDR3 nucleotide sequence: TGTGCCAGCAGTGGGGACACCACCTCCTACGAGCAGTACTTC. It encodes CASSGDTTSYEQYF.

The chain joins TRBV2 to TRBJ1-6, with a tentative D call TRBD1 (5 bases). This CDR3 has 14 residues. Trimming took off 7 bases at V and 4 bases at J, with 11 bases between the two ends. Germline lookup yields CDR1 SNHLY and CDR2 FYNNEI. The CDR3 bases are TGTGCCAGCACCGAAAGACAGTATAATTCACCCCTCCACTTT. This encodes CASTERQYNSPLHF.

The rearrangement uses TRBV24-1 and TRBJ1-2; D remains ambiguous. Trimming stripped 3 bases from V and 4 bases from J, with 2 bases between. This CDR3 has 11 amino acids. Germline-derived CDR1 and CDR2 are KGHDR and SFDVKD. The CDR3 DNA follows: TGTGCCACCAGTGATGTCTATGGCTACACCTTC. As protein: CATSDVYGYTF.

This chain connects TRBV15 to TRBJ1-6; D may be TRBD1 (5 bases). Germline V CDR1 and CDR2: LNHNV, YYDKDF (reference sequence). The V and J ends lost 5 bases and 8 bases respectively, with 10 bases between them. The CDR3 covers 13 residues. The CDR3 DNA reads TGTGCCACCAGCGGTGACAGATATTCACCCCTCCACTTT. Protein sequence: CATSGDRYSPLHF.

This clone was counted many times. CDR3 DNA: TGTGCCAGCAGCAACGGTCGGGGGGCGCGGAATGAAAAACTGTTTTTT. Translated, it gives CASSNGRGARNEKLFF. The chain employs TRBV5-4 and TRBJ1-4, with D perhaps TRBD1 (6 bases). This CDR3 comprises 16 residues. Germline V lookup: CDR1 SGHNT, CDR2 YYREEE (reference sequence). V lost 4 bases to trimming and J lost 5 bases, with 18 bases between them.

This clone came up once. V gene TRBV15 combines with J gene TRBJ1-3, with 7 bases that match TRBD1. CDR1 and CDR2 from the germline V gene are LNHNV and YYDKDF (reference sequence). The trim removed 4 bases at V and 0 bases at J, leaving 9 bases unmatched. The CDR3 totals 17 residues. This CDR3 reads CATSNGGQHRSGNTIYF. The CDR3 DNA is TGTGCCACCAGCAATGGGGGACAGCATCGCTCTGGAAACACCATATATTTT.